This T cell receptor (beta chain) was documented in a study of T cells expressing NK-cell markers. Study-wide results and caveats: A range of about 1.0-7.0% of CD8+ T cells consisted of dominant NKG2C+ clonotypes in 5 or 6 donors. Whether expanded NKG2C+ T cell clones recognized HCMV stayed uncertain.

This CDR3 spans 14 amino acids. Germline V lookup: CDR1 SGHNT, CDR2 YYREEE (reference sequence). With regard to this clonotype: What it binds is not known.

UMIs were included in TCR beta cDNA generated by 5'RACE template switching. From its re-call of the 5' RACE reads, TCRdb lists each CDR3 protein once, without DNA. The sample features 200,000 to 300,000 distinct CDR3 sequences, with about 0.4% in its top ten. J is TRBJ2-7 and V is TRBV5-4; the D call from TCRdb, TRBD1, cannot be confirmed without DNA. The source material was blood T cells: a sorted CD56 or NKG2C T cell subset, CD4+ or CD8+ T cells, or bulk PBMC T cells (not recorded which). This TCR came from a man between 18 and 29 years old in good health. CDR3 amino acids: CASSLAGRVDEQYF.